These T cell receptor beta chains were read from a single sample in a study of T-cell memory formation after mild COVID-19. Using its own MiXCR run on the 5' RACE reads, TCRdb lists one record per CDR3 protein. The table has about 110,000 distinct CDR3 sequences, about a sixth seen once. Sequences were obtained from PBMCs or a T cell subset sorted from them (not recorded which). The receptors were sampled from an adult woman who had mild COVID-19 (a few samples of this study predate the infection). Cell type and time point are not known. CDR3s include the opening cysteine and the closing phenylalanine or tryptophan. D genes are given only for firm matches. Expanded clones get a size class; other rows say once, few or many, or leave the size out.

d_gene	v_gene	j_gene	abundance	len	CDR3aa	CDR3nt
TRBD1	TRBV7-9	TRBJ2-7	few	14	CASSLSGGAYEQYF	TGTGCCAGCAGCTTATCAGGGGGTGCCTACGAGCAGTACTTC
-	TRBV5-4	TRBJ1-6	few	12	CASSFGNSPLHF	TGTGCCAGCAGCTTTGGGAATTCACCCCTCCACTTT
TRBD2	TRBV11-3	TRBJ2-1	many	14	CASSPRGSYNEQFF	TGTGCCAGCAGCCCGCGGGGGTCCTACAATGAGCAGTTCTTC
-	TRBV23-1	TRBJ2-7	-	14	CASSQSRPEDEQYF	TGCGCCAGCAGTCAATCGCGTCCAGAAGACGAGCAGTACTTC
TRBD2	TRBV5-1	TRBJ2-1	once	14	CASTPGTKDNEQFF	TGCGCCAGCACCCCCGGGACTAAAGACAATGAGCAGTTCTTC
-	TRBV7-6	TRBJ2-7	few	15	CASSLGGSPGDEQYF	TGTGCCAGCAGCTTAGGAGGGTCCCCCGGCGACGAGCAGTACTTC
TRBD1	TRBV18	TRBJ2-1	few	18	CASSSSSYPTGASYEQFF	TGTGCCAGCTCATCGTCTTCTTACCCGACAGGGGCCTCCTATGAGCAGTTCTTC
-	TRBV4-1	TRBJ1-5	-	14	CASSQRASWQPQHF	TGCGCCAGCAGCCAACGGGCCAGCTGGCAGCCCCAGCATTTT
-	TRBV2	TRBJ2-7	few	16	CASSEMWGKGLYEQYF	TGTGCCAGCAGTGAAATGTGGGGAAAGGGGCTCTACGAGCAGTACTTC
TRBD2	TRBV3-1	TRBJ2-3	many	15	CASSQVGRAADTQYF	TGTGCCAGCAGCCAAGTTGGGAGGGCCGCAGATACGCAGTATTTT
-	TRBV27	TRBJ2-2	few	15	CASSLSFRDTGELFF	TGTGCCAGCAGTTTGTCATTCAGGGACACCGGGGAGCTGTTTTTT
-	TRBV20-1	TRBJ2-7	-	13	CSARRFGSYEQYF	TGCAGTGCTAGACGGTTCGGCTCCTACGAGCAGTACTTC
-	TRBV7-9	TRBJ2-7	-	13	CASSSLDSYEQYF	TGTGCCAGCAGCTCCTTAGACTCCTACGAGCAGTACTTC
-	TRBV29-1	TRBJ2-7	few	13	CSVEIYREDEQYF	TGCAGCGTTGAAATTTACAGGGAGGACGAGCAGTACTTC
-	TRBV12-5	TRBJ2-7	many	16	CASGLVEGDGSYEQYF	TGTGCTAGTGGTTTGGTAGAGGGGGACGGCTCCTACGAGCAGTACTTC
-	TRBV27	TRBJ2-1	few	16	CASSPLHASSYNEQFF	TGTGCCAGCAGTCCCTTACATGCGAGCTCCTACAATGAGCAGTTCTTC
-	TRBV9	TRBJ1-5	-	15	CASSPGGRAGQPQHF	TGTGCCAGCAGCCCGGGGGGCCGGGCCGGTCAGCCCCAGCATTTT
-	TRBV7-6	TRBJ2-1	-	14	CASSFPGPHNEQFF	TGTGCCAGCAGCTTCCCGGGACCCCACAATGAGCAGTTCTTC
-	TRBV14	TRBJ2-4	many	15	CASSHNEDYGDIQYF	TGTGCCAGCAGCCACAACGAGGACTATGGGGACATTCAGTACTTC
-	TRBV7-6	TRBJ2-1	-	16	CASSLGYSGDNNEQFF	TGTGCCAGCAGCTTAGGTTATTCGGGGGATAACAATGAGCAGTTCTTC
-	TRBV27	TRBJ1-1	-	16	CASSLIPIGWGTEAFF	TGTGCCAGCAGTTTAATCCCTATTGGGTGGGGCACTGAAGCTTTCTTT
-	TRBV12-5	TRBJ2-2	few	13	CASGDRPDGELFF	TGTGCTAGTGGCGACAGACCGGACGGGGAGCTGTTTTTT
TRBD1	TRBV29-1	TRBJ2-7	-	13	CSGSSGTGYEQYF	TGCAGCGGATCATCCGGGACAGGGTACGAGCAGTACTTC
-	TRBV7-9	TRBJ1-1	few	13	CASSGGQITEAFF	TGTGCCAGCAGCGGAGGGCAGATCACTGAAGCTTTCTTT
TRBD2	TRBV11-1	TRBJ2-1	few	17	CASSLTSASGDGMSQFF	TGTGCCAGCAGCTTGACCTCGGCTAGCGGGGACGGAATGAGCCAGTTCTTC
-	TRBV18	TRBJ2-3	-	13	CATNRVPPDTQYF	TGTGCCACCAACAGGGTCCCCCCAGATACGCAGTATTTT
-	TRBV4-1	TRBJ2-1	-	15	CASRSSGNPYNEQFF	TGCGCCAGCAGGTCTTCCGGGAACCCCTACAATGAGCAGTTCTTC
TRBD1	TRBV7-9	TRBJ1-1	few	16	CASSYPQGIPHTEAFF	TGTGCCAGCAGCTACCCACAGGGGATTCCACACACTGAAGCTTTCTTT
-	TRBV19	TRBJ2-2	-	14	CASSISGFTGELFF	TGTGCCAGTAGTATTTCAGGGTTCACCGGGGAGCTGTTTTTT
TRBD1	TRBV6-5	TRBJ1-2	-	16	CASHPTGDFGYGGYTF	TGTGCCAGCCACCCAACAGGGGACTTCGGCTATGGTGGCTACACCTTC
-	TRBV27	TRBJ2-5	-	15	CASSPYATSEETQYF	TGTGCCAGCAGTCCTTACGCCACTAGTGAGGAGACCCAGTACTTC
-	TRBV3-1	TRBJ2-3	once	16	CASSQESGRDTVTQYF	TGTGCCAGCAGCCAAGAGTCTGGCAGGGACACCGTTACGCAGTATTTT
-	TRBV4-3	TRBJ2-7	-	16	CASSQDRTVAAYEQYF	TGCGCCAGCAGCCAAGATAGGACGGTAGCGGCCTACGAGCAGTACTTC
-	TRBV13	TRBJ2-7	-	13	CASSFRGSHEQYF	TGTGCCAGCAGCTTTCGTGGATCGCACGAGCAGTACTTC
TRBD2	TRBV7-2	TRBJ2-3	-	17	CASSLSLLAGYTDTQYF	TGTGCCAGCAGCTTGAGTTTACTAGCGGGCTACACAGATACGCAGTATTTT
-	TRBV11-3	TRBJ2-1	-	13	CASSGVKGVEQFF	TGTGCCAGCAGCGGAGTGAAGGGCGTTGAGCAGTTCTTC
-	TRBV7-6	TRBJ2-7	-	17	CASSSTPRPYREDEQYF	TGTGCCAGCAGCTCAACACCGAGACCTTACCGAGAGGACGAGCAGTACTTC